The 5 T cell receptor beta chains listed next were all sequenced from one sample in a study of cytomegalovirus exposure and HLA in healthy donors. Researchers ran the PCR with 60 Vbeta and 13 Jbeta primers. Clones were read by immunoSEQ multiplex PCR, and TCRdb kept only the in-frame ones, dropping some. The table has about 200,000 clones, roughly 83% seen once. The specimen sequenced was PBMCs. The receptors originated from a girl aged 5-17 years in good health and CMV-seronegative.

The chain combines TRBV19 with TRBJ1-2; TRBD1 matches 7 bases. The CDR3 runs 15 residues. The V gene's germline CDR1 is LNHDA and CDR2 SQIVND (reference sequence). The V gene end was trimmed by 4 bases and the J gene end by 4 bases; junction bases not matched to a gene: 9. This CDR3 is CASSNGGQILYGYTF. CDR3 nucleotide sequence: TGTGCCAGTAGTAACGGGGGACAGATACTCTATGGCTACACCTTC.

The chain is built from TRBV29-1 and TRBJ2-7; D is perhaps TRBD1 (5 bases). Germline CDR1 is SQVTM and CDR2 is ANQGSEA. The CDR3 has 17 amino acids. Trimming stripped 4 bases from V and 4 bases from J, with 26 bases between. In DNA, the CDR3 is TGCAGCGTTGGAATCTTGTTAGGGGCGTCTTCCCTTTACGAGCAGTACTTC. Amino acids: CSVGILLGASSLYEQYF.

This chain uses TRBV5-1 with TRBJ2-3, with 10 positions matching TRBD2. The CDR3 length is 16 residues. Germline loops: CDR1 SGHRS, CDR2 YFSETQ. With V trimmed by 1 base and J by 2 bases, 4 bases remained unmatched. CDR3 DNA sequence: TGCGCCAGCAGCTTGACTAGCGGGGTGATCACAGATACGCAGTATTTT. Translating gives CASSLTSGVITDTQYF.

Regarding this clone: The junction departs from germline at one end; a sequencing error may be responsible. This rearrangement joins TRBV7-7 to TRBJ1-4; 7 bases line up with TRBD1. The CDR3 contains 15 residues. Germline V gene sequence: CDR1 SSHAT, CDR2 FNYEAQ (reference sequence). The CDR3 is CASSLRQGRNEKLFF. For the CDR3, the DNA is TGTGCTAGCAGCTTAAGACAGGGACGAAATGAAAAACTGTTTTTT.

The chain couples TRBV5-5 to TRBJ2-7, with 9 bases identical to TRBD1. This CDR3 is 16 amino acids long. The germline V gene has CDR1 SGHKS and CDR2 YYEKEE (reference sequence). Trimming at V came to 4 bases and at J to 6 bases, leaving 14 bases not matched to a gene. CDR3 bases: TGTGCCAGCAGCCAACGGGGGACAGGGTTTTTTGGCGAGCAGTACTTC. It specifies CASSQRGTGFFGEQYF.